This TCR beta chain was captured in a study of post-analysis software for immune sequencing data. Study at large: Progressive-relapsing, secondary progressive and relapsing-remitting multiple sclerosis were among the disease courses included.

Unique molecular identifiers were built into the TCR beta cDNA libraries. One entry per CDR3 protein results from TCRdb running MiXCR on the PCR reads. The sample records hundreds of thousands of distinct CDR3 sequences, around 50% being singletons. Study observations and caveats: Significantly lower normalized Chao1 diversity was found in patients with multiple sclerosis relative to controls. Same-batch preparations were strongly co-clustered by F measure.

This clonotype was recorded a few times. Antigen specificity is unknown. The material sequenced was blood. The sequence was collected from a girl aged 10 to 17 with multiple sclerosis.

The CDR3 DNA reads as TGTGCCAGCAGTTCCGGCGGGGGGGCGCCAGATACGCAGTATTTT. Translated: CASSSGGGAPDTQYF. The chain recombines TRBV6-6 with TRBJ2-2, with 9 bases matching TRBD2. Judging by the DNA end, TRBJ2-3 fits better; the J call may be wrong. The germline V gene has CDR1 MNHNY and CDR2 SVGAGI (reference sequence). The CDR3 extends over 15 amino acids.